This T cell receptor beta chain came from a study of immune evolution from preneoplasia to lung adenocarcinoma. About the study: HLA loss of heterozygosity: about 7% AIS, roughly 15% MIA, around 35% ADC, none AAH.

General study results and limits: Later-stage lesions seemingly showed higher T cell density and diversity than normal lung.

TCRdb's copy holds only in-frame clones and misses some; the assay was immunoSEQ multiplex PCR. The table has tens of thousands of clones, around 80% seen once. Histologic diagnosis was independently verified by two lung pathologists. Premalignant or tumor cells were enriched by macro-dissection after pathologic assessment. Comments on this clone: No antigen is known for it.

Trimming cost V 6 bases and J 5 bases, with 16 bases left between them. CDR3 size: 14 residues. Germline CDR1 MDHEN, CDR2 SYDVKM. Sequenced input: FFPE invasive lung adenocarcinoma tissue. The chain joins TRBV28 to TRBJ2-5; no clear D. This receptor was identified in a person between 60 and 69 years old with lung adenocarcinoma. In DNA, the CDR3 is TGTGCCAGCAGCTCAGACCCCAGAAGGGAGACCCAGTACTTC. This encodes CASSSDPRRETQYF.